This entry describes one TCR beta chain. No antigen is known for it. The CDR3 sequence is 13 residues long. Trimming stripped 2 bases from V and 4 bases from J, with 6 bases between. Germline CDR1 reads KGHDR; CDR2 reads SFDVKD. TCRdb keeps only in-frame clones here, not all; method: immunoSEQ multiplex PCR. There are more than 95,000 clones in the sample; about 87% occur only once, and around 9% lies in the top ten. This specimen comes from a study of T cell responses to AZD1222 COVID-19 vaccine. Points from the study as a whole: Baseline testing showed seropositivity in only six AZD1222 recipients. Donor demographics were predominantly white British with a female majority; clonal diversity may be underestimated.

This receptor was identified in an adult in good health. Specimen: peripheral blood, collected on day 0 of AZD1222 vaccination. The J gene is TRBJ2-3, the V gene TRBV24-1; D gene ambiguous. The CDR3 here is CATSDSPSDTQYF. The CDR3 region has the DNA TGTGCCACCAGTGATTCGCCTTCAGATACGCAGTATTTT.